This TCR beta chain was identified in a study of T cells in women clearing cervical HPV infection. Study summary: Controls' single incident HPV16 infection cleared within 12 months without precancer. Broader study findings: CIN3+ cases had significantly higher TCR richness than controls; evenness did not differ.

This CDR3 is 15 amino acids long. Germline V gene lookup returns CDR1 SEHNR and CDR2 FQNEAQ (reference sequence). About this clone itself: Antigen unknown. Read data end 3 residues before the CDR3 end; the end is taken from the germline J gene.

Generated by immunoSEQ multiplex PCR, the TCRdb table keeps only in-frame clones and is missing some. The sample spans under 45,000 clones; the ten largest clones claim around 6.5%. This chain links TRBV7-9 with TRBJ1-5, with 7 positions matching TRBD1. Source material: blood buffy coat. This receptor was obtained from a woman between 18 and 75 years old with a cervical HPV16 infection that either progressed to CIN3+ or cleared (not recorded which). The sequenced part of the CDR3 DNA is TGTGCCAGCAGCTTAGAACAGGGGTGGGGAGATCCC. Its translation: CASSLEQGWGDP. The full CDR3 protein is CASSLEQGWGDPQHF.